Listed here are 11 T cell receptor beta chains from one sample, sequenced in a study of human T cells and chemical hapten exposure. MiXCR, applied by TCRdb to the RACE reads, yields one record per CDR3 protein. Of around 380,000 distinct CDR3 sequences listed, around 5% were seen once; the top ten hold under 2.5%. Time point specified: patch test 1, 2 weeks after DPC sensitization. Treatment: therapeutic diphenylcyclopropenone sensitization with weekly scalp DPC. This sample comprised whole blood, obtained in connection with sensitization to the hapten diphenylcyclopropenone (DPC). These receptors were collected from a woman in her forties or fifties with alopecia areata. Some clones in this sample may be carry-over from other donors' samples.

In this sample, this clonotype turned up a few times. The V gene is TRBV6-5, the J gene TRBJ1-2; 10 nucleotides line up with TRBD1. The length of the CDR3 is 13 residues. Trimming removed 4 bases from V and 8 bases from J; junction bases left unmatched: 4. Germline lookup yields CDR1 MNHEY and CDR2 SVGAGI. CDR3 amino acids: CASSSWDRGGYTF. The CDR3 coding sequence is TGTGCCAGCAGTTCCTGGGACAGGGGAGGCTACACCTTC.

This clonotype came up many times. The chain is built from TRBV11-2 and TRBJ1-1; D is uncertain. V shed 4 bases and J shed 4 bases, with 13 bases lying between them. Per germline, CDR1 SGHAT and CDR2 FQNNGV. The CDR3 runs 14 residues. CDR3 in DNA: TGTGCCAGCAGCTCCGGGCCTGCAGCCACTGAAGCTTTCTTT. As protein: CASSSGPAATEAFF.

This clonotype was picked up many times. The rearrangement joins TRBV6-5 to TRBJ1-4; 7 bases line up with TRBD1. This CDR3 has 15 residues. Looked up from germline, CDR1 is MNHEY and CDR2 is SVGAGI. The V segment lost 0 bases and the J segment 8 bases; nucleotides outside the gene matches: 6. CDR3 DNA: TGTGCCAGCAGTTACTCGCAGGGGGGAGGCGAAAAACTGTTTTTT. It encodes CASSYSQGGGEKLFF.

This clonotype was seen only a few times. The chain combines TRBV12-3 or TRBV12-4 with TRBJ2-2; D possibly corresponds to TRBD2 (5 bases). V lost 4 bases, J lost 7 bases, and 16 bases lay in between. CDR3 length: 15 amino acids. For the CDR3, the DNA is TGTGCCAGCAGTTCCGCGGCTCTAGCCGTCGGGGAGCTGTTTTTT. It translates to CASSSAALAVGELFF.

This clonotype was seen only a few times. This rearrangement joins TRBV18 to TRBJ1-1; D might be TRBD1 (5 bases). Germline V gene lookup returns CDR1 KGHSH and CDR2 LQKENI. The V and J ends lost 6 bases and 3 bases respectively, with 17 bases between them. This CDR3 contains 15 residues. The CDR3 sequence is CASSPNRGMHTEAFF. The CDR3 DNA reads as TGTGCCAGCTCCCCGAATCGGGGGATGCACACTGAAGCTTTCTTT.

The V gene is TRBV6-6, the J gene TRBJ1-1, with D uncertain. This CDR3 region has 14 residues. Trimming removed 7 bases at V and 4 bases at J, with 16 bases between. Looked up from germline, CDR1 is MNHNY and CDR2 is SVGAGI (reference sequence). The CDR3 DNA is TGTGCCAGCACCCACGGAGGGTGGGGCACTGAAGCTTTCTTT. Protein product: CASTHGGWGTEAFF.

This clonotype was observed a handful of times. The chain recombines TRBV12-3 or TRBV12-4 with TRBJ2-3; no definite D call. Trimming stripped 8 bases from V and 0 bases from J, with 15 bases between. This CDR3 contains 15 residues. The CDR3 loop is CASGPLTESTDTQYF. DNA for the CDR3: TGTGCCAGCGGCCCTTTAACGGAGAGCACAGATACGCAGTATTTT.

This clonotype was recorded at least ten times. This rearrangement joins TRBV29-1 to TRBJ1-2, with TRBD1 matching 8 bases. V was clipped by 5 bases and J by 2 bases; unmatched bases: 10. Germline V CDR1 and CDR2: SQVTM, ANQGSEA. The CDR3 runs 15 residues. This CDR3 is CSVLSTGVGNYGYTF. Written as DNA, the CDR3 is TGCAGCGTTCTTTCGACAGGGGTGGGAAACTATGGCTACACCTTC.

This clonotype was recorded at least ten times. The V and J genes are TRBV6-6 and TRBJ1-1; 7 bases line up with TRBD1. J was trimmed by 8 bases and V by 7 bases; bases with no gene match: 7. The CDR3 extends over 12 amino acids. The germline CDR1 and CDR2 sequences are MNHNY and SVGAGI (reference sequence). CDR3 coding DNA: TGTGCCAGCAACAAGGGGGCCGTGGAAGCTTTCTTT. Translation gives CASNKGAVEAFF.

This clonotype has ten or more counts. V usage is TRBV5-6 and J usage is TRBJ1-2, with D perhaps TRBD1 (6 bases). Deletions cut 4 bases from V and 2 bases from J, with 12 bases between. CDR3 size: 14 residues. Germline V CDR1 and CDR2: SGHDT, YYEEEE. The CDR3: CASSQGQINYGYTF. As DNA, the CDR3 is TGTGCCAGCAGCCAAGGACAGATCAACTATGGCTACACCTTC.

Many counts were recorded for this clonotype. The chain employs TRBV13 and TRBJ1-4; 8 bases align to TRBD1. Trimming at V came to 4 bases and at J to 8 bases, leaving 9 bases not matched to a gene. The length of the CDR3 is 15 residues. CDR1 is PRHDT and CDR2 is FYEKMQ in the germline V gene (reference sequence). CDR3: CASSSRQGLGEKLFF. The CDR3 coding sequence is TGTGCCAGCAGCTCGCGACAGGGGCTGGGCGAAAAACTGTTTTTT.